This T cell receptor (beta chain) derives from a study of CD4 and CD8 cells across lung adenocarcinoma regions. Relative to its sample, this clonotype is medium-sized (0.01 to 0.1%). In germline, CDR1 is MNHNS, CDR2 SASEGT. Trimming cost V 2 bases and J 6 bases; bases outside gene matches: 5. The CDR3 spans 16 residues. Donors had localized lung adenocarcinoma, a non-small cell lung cancer. Via MiXCR, TCRdb re-called the PCR reads, giving one row per CDR3 protein. Here the sample spans over 15,000 distinct CDR3 sequences, around 53% being singletons. The receptor comes from a female donor with lung adenocarcinoma. The CD4 and CD8 labels of this study may be unreliable. V is TRBV6-1 and J is TRBJ2-1, with 12 bases matching TRBD2. Sample: CD8+ T cells from the center of a lung tumor. The CDR3 protein is CASSETWTSGTNEQFF. The DNA for the CDR3 is TGTGCCAGCAGTGAAACGTGGACTAGCGGGACCAATGAGCAGTTCTTC.